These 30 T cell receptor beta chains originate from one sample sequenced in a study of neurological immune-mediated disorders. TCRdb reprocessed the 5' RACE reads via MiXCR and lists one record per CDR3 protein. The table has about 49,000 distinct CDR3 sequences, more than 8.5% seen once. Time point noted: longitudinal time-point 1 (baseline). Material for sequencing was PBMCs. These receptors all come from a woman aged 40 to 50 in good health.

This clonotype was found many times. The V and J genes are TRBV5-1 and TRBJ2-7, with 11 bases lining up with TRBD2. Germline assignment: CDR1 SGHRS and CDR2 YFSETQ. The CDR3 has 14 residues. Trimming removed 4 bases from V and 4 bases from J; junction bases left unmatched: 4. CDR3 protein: CASSLGTSGYEQYF. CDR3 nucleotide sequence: TGCGCCAGCAGCCTAGGGACTAGCGGTTACGAGCAGTACTTC.

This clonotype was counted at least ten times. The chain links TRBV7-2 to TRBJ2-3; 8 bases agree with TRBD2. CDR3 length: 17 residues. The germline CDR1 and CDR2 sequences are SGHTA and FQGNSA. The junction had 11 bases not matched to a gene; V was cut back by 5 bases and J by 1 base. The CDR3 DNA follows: TGTGCCAGCAGCCCCGGTAACAGAGCGGGAGGCACAGATACGCAGTATTTT. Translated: CASSPGNRAGGTDTQYF.

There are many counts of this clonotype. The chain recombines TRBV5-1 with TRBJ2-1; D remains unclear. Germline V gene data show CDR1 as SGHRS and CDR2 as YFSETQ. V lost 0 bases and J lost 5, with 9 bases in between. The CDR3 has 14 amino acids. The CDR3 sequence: CASSLVGPNNEQFF. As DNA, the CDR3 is TGCGCCAGCAGCTTGGTAGGGCCAAACAATGAGCAGTTCTTC.

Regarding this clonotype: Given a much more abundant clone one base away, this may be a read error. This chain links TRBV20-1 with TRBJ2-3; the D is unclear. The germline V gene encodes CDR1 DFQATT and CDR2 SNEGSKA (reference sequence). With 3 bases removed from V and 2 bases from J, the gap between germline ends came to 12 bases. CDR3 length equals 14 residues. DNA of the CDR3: TGCAGTGCTAGCTGGAGCCTTCTCACAGATACGCAGTATTTT. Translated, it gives CSASWSLLTDTQYF.

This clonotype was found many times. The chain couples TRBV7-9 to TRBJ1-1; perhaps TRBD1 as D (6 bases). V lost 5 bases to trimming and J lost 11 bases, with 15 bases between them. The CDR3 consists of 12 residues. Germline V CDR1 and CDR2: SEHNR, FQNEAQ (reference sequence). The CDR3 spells CASSQDSLNAFF. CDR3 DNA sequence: TGTGCCAGCAGCCAGGACAGCCTCAACGCTTTCTTT. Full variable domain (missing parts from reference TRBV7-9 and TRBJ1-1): DTGVSQNPRHKITKRGQNVTFRCDPISEHNRLYWYRQTLGQGPEFLTYFQNEAQLEKSRLLSDRFSAERPKGSFSTLEIQRTEQGDSAMYLCASSQDSLNAFFGQGTRLTVV.

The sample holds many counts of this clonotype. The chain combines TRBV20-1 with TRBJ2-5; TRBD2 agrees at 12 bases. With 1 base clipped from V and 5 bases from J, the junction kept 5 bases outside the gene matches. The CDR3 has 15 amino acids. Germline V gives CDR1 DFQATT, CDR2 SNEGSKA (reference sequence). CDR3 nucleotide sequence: TGCAGTGCTAGAGGACTAGCGGGAGTTAGCGAGACCCAGTACTTC. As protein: CSARGLAGVSETQYF.

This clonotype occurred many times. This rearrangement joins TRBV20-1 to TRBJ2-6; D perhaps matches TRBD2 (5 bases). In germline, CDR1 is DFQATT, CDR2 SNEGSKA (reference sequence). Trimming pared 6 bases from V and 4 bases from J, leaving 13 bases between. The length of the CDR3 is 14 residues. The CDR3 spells CSAPVARGANVLTF. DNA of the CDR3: TGCAGTGCCCCCGTAGCGCGAGGGGCCAACGTCCTGACTTTC.

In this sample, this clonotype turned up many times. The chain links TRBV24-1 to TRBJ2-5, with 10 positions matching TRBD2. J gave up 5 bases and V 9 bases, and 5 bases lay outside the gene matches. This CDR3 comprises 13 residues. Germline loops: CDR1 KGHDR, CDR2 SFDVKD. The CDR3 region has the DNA TGTGCCACCGCTAGCGGGAGCTTGGAGACCCAGTACTTC. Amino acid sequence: CATASGSLETQYF.

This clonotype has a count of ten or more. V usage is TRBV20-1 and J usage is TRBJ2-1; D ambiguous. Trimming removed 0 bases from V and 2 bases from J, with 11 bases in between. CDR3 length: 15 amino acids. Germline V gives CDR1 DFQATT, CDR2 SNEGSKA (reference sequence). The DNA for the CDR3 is TGCAGTGCTAGAGATCTGGGGTCTACCTACAATGAGCAGTTCTTC. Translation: CSARDLGSTYNEQFF.

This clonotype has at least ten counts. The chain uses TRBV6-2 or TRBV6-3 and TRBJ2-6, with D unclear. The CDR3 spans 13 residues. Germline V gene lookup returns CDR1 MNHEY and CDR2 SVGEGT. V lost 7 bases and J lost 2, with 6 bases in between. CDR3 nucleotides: TGTGCCAGCAATTCTGCTGGGGCCAACGTCCTGACTTTC. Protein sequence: CASNSAGANVLTF.

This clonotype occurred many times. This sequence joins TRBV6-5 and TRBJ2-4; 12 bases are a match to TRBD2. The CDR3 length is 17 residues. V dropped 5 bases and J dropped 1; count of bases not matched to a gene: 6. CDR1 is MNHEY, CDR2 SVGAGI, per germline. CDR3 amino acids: CASSMTSGGRAKNIQYF. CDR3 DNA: TGTGCCAGCAGTATGACTAGCGGGGGCAGGGCCAAAAACATTCAGTACTTC.

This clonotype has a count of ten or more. The DNA of the CDR3 is TGTGCCAGCAGCTTACGGCAGGTCTCTGGAAACACCATATATTTT. Protein: CASSLRQVSGNTIYF. The rearrangement links TRBV7-2 to TRBJ1-3; D is undetermined. This CDR3 has 15 amino acids. In germline, CDR1 is SGHTA, CDR2 FQGNSA. Trimming left V 2 bases short and J 0 bases short, with 8 bases between.

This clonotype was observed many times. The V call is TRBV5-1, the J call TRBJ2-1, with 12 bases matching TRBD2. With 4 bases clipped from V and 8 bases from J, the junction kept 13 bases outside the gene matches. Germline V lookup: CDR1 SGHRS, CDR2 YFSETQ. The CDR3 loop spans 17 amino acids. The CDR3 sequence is CASSLELAGGPRDEQFF. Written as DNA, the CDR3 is TGCGCCAGCAGCCTAGAACTAGCGGGAGGCCCTCGGGATGAGCAGTTCTTC.

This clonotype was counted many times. This CDR3 reads CASSAGTAYNEQFF. The CDR3, as DNA: TGTGCCAGCAGTGCCGGGACTGCCTACAATGAGCAGTTCTTC. The chain joins TRBV6-5 to TRBJ2-1; D is perhaps TRBD2 (6 bases). Germline V lookup: CDR1 MNHEY, CDR2 SVGAGI. The CDR3 loop spans 14 amino acids. The V end was cut by 5 bases, the J end by 2 bases, with 10 bases between.

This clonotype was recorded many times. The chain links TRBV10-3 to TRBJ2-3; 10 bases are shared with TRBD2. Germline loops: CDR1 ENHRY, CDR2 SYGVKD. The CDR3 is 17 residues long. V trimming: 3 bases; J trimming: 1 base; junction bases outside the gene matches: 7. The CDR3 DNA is TGTGCCATCAGTGAACAGCCTAGCGGGAGAGGCACAGATACGCAGTATTTT. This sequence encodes CAISEQPSGRGTDTQYF.

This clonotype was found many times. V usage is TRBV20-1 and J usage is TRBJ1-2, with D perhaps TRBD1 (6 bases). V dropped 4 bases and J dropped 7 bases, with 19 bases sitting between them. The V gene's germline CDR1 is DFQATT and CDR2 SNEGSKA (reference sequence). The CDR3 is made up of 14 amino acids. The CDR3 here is CSATPRRGQIGYTF. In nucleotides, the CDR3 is TGCAGTGCTACACCCCGCCGGGGGCAGATTGGCTACACCTTC.

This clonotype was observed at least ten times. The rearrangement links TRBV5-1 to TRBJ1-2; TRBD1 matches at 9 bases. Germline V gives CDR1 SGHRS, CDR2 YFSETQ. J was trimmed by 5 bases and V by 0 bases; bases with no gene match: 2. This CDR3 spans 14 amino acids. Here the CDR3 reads CASSLGDRGYGYTF. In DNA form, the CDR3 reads TGCGCCAGCAGCTTGGGCGACAGGGGGTATGGCTACACCTTC.

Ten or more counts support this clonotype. This chain's CDR3 is CATSVGGKTPNEQFF. The CDR3 DNA reads TGTGCCACCAGTGTAGGGGGTAAAACGCCAAATGAGCAGTTCTTC. The V gene is TRBV24-1, the J gene TRBJ2-1; weak D call: TRBD1 (6 bases). With 5 bases removed from V and 7 bases from J, the gap between germline ends came to 17 bases. CDR1 is KGHDR, CDR2 SFDVKD, per germline. The CDR3 contains 15 residues.

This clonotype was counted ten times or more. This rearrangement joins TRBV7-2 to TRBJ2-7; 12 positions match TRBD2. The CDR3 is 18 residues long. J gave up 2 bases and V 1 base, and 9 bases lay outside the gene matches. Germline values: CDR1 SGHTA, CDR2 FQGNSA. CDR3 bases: TGTGCCAGCAGCTTAGTTGCTAGCGGGGGGGCCTTGGCCTACGAGCAGTACTTC. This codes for CASSLVASGGALAYEQYF.

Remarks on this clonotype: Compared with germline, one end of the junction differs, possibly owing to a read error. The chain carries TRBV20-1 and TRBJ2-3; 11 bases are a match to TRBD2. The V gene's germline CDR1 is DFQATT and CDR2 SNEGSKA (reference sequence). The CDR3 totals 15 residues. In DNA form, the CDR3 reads TGCAGTGCTGAGGTGACTAGCGGGGAACCAGATACACAGTATTTT. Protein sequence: CSAEVTSGEPDTQYF.

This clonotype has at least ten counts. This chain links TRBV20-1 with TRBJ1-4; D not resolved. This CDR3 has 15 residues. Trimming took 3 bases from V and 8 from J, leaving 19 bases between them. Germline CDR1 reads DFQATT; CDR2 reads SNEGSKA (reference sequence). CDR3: CSASPHPGRGEKLFF. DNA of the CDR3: TGCAGTGCTAGTCCACATCCGGGAAGAGGAGAAAAACTGTTTTTT.

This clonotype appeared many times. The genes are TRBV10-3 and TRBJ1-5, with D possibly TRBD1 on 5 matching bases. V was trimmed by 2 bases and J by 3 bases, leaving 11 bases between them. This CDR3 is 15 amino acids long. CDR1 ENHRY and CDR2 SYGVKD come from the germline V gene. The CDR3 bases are TGTGCCATCAGTGAGAAGACGGGGGACAATCAGCCCCAGCATTTT. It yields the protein CAISEKTGDNQPQHF.

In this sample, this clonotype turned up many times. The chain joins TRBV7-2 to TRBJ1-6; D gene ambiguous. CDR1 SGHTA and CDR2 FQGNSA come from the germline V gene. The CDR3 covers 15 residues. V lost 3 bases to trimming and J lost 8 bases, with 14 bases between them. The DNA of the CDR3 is TGTGCCAGCAGCTTGCTAGGTCGGGCCTATTCACCCCTCCACTTT. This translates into CASSLLGRAYSPLHF.

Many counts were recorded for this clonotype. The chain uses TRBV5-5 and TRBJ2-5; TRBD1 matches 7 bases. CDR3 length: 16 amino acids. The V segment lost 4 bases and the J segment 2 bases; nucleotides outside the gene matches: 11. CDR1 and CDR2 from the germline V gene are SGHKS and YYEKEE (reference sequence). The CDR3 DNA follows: TGTGCCAGCAGCACCTTACGAGACAGGGTTCAAGAGACCCAGTACTTC. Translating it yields CASSTLRDRVQETQYF.

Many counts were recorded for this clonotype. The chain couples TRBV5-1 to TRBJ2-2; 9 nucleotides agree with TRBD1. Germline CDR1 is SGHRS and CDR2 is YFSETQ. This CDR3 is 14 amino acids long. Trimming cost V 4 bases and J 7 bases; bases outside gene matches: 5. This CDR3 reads CASSLRTGDGELFF. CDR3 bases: TGCGCCAGCAGCCTCAGGACAGGGGACGGGGAGCTGTTTTTT.

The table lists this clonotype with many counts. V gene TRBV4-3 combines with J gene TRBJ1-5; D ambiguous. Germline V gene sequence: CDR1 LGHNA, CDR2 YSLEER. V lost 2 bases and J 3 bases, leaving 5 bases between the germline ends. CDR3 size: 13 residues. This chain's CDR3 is CASSQSNNQPQHF. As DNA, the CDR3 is TGCGCCAGCAGCCAAAGTAACAATCAGCCCCAGCATTTT.

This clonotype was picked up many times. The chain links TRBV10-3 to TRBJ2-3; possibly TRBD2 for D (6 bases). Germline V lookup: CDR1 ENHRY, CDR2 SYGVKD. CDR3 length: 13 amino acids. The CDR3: CGAQAGSTDTQYF. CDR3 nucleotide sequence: TGTGGCGCCCAGGCGGGAAGCACAGATACGCAGTATTTT.

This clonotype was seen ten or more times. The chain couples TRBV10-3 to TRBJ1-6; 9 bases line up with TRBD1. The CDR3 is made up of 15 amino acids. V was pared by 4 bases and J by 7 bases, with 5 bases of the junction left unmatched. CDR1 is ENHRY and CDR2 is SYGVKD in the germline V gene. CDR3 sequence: CAISGTGAGNSPLHF. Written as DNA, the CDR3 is TGTGCCATCAGTGGGACAGGGGCTGGGAATTCACCCCTCCACTTT.

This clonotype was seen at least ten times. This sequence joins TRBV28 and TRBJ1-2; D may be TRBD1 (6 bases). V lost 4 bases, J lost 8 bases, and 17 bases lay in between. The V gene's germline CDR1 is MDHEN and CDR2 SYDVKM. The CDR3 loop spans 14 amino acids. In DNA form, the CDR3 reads TGTGCCAGCAGTTGGGGACGTCGGGGGCCGGGCTACACCTTC. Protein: CASSWGRRGPGYTF.

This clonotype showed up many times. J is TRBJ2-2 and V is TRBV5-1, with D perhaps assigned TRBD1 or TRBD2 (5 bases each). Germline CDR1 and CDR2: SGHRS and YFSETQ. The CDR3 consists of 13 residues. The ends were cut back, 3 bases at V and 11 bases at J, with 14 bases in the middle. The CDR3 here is CASSWGREGELFF. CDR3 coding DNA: TGCGCCAGCAGCTGGGGCCGAGAGGGAGAGCTGTTTTTT.